The 29 T cell receptor beta chains reported below all come from one sample, sequenced in a study of low-dose radiotherapy and immunotherapy resistance in tumors. Time point noted: before trial treatment. Primers used for first-strand cDNA, a TRAV- and TRBV-specific set, covered both alpha and beta chains. Amplification of TCRs used a constant-region primer and V-primer adapter for about 19 PCR cycles. TCRdb called the reads again in MiXCR, with one record for every CDR3 protein. Of around 83,000 distinct CDR3 sequences listed, around 18% are singletons. The source was PBMCs, collected before treatment. The receptors stem from a male donor with prostate cancer.

The rearrangement uses TRBV6-8 and TRBJ1-5, with a weak D call TRBD1 (5 bases). In germline, CDR1 is MNHGY, CDR2 SAAAGT. Trimming left V 6 bases short and J 6 bases short, with 15 bases between. The CDR3 spans 14 residues. In DNA form, the CDR3 reads TGTGCCAGCAGAGATGCAGGGTTTAGTCAGCCCCAGCATTTT. Protein: CASRDAGFSQPQHF.

This clonotype was observed at least ten times. The chain recombines TRBV12-5 with TRBJ2-5; 13 nucleotides match TRBD2. Trimming took 6 bases from V and 5 from J; bases not matched to a gene: 6. Per germline, CDR1 LGHNT and CDR2 FRNRAP. The CDR3 has 15 residues. Here the CDR3 reads CASGAGTSGAETQYF. CDR3 sequence (DNA): TGTGCTAGTGGGGCCGGGACTAGCGGGGCGGAGACCCAGTACTTC.

This clonotype occurred a few times. The chain has TRBV6-1 and TRBJ2-7; tentatively, D is TRBD1 (6 bases). Trimming shortened V by 6 bases and J by 1 base, and 13 bases separated the two germline ends. The V gene's germline CDR1 is MNHNS and CDR2 SASEGT. CDR3 length equals 14 residues. The CDR3 region is CASRQGDISYEQYF. In nucleotides, the CDR3 is TGTGCCAGCAGACAGGGCGACATTTCCTACGAGCAGTACTTC.

In its sample, this clonotype was seen many times. The gene calls are TRBV5-1 and TRBJ2-7; D ambiguous. The length of the CDR3 is 14 residues. The germline CDR1 and CDR2 sequences are SGHRS and YFSETQ. Trimming left V 0 bases short and J 0 bases short, with 7 bases between. CDR3 sequence: CASSLEAVSYEQYF. The DNA for the CDR3 is TGCGCCAGCAGCTTGGAGGCTGTCTCCTACGAGCAGTACTTC. The full variable domain, completed using reference TRBV5-1 and TRBJ2-7, is KAGVTQTPRYLIKTRGQQVTLSCSPISGHRSVSWYQQTPGQGLQFLFEYFSETQRNKGNFPGRFSGRQFSNSRSEMNVSTLELGDSALYLCASSLEAVSYEQYFGPGTRLTVT.

This clonotype was found many times. This CDR3 is CATSAPDRAYEQYF. The CDR3 nucleotides read TGTGCCACCAGCGCTCCGGACAGGGCCTACGAGCAGTACTTC. The chain has TRBV24-1 and TRBJ2-7, with TRBD1 matching 8 bases. J gave up 2 bases and V 7 bases, and 6 bases lay outside the gene matches. From germline, CDR1 is KGHDR and CDR2 SFDVKD. This CDR3 has 14 residues.

Turning to this clonotype: This may be a read error, as it is one base from a much larger clone. This rearrangement joins TRBV25-1 to TRBJ2-2; D not certain. Germline V CDR1 and CDR2: MGHDK, SYGVNS. V lost 8 bases, J lost 3 bases, and 7 bases lay in between. The CDR3 runs 12 residues. The CDR3 sequence: CASATYTGELFF. CDR3 sequence (DNA): TGTGCCAGCGCGACGTACACCGGGGAGCTGTTTTTT. Full variable domain (remainder filled in from reference TRBV25-1 and TRBJ2-2): EADIYQTPRYLVIGTGKKITLECSQTMGHDKMYWYQQDPGMELHLIHYSYGVNSTEKGDLSSESTVSRIRTEHFPLTLESARPSHTSQYLCASATYTGELFFGEGSRLTVL.

Regarding this clonotype: At one of its ends the junction is not consistent with the germline gene, which may arise from a read error. The chain combines TRBV4-3 with TRBJ2-3; possibly TRBD1 for D (6 bases). The CDR3 is 15 residues long. In germline, CDR1 is LGHNA, CDR2 YSLEER. The CDR3 is CASSRSSGGTVTQYF. CDR3 in DNA: TGCGCCAGCAGCCGTAGTAGTGGGGGCACAGTTACGCAGTATTTT.

There are many counts of this clonotype. J is TRBJ1-2 and V is TRBV4-1; 8 nucleotides agree with TRBD1. This CDR3 has 15 residues. Germline V lookup: CDR1 MGHRA, CDR2 YSYEKL. The V and J ends lost 3 bases and 1 base, in that order; junction bases with no gene match: 4. CDR3 region: CASSQGTGLNYGYTF. Written as DNA, the CDR3 is TGCGCCAGCAGCCAGGGGACAGGACTTAACTATGGCTACACCTTC.

There are many counts of this clonotype. J is TRBJ1-5 and V is TRBV2; tentatively, D is TRBD1 (5 bases). V dropped 6 bases and J dropped 5 bases, with 11 bases sitting between them. The germline V gene has CDR1 SNHLY and CDR2 FYNNEI. The CDR3 loop spans 13 amino acids. CDR3 sequence (DNA): TGTGCCAGCAGGTGGCAGGGTGATCAGCCCCAGCATTTT. Amino acid sequence: CASRWQGDQPQHF. The full variable domain, with the rest looked up from reference TRBV2 and TRBJ1-5, is EPEVTQTPSHQVTQMGQEVILRCVPISNHLYFYWYRQILGQKVEFLVSFYNNEISEKSEIFDDQFSVERPDGSNFTLKIRSTKLEDSAMYFCASRWQGDQPQHFGDGTRLSIL.

This clonotype has more than one count but fewer than ten. The chain recombines TRBV30 with TRBJ1-4; the D is unclear. This CDR3 has 13 amino acids. The germline gives CDR1 GTSNPN, CDR2 SVGIG (reference sequence). Trimming stripped 0 bases from V and 8 bases from J, with 10 bases between. The CDR3 DNA sequence: TGTGCCTGGAGTGTCGCTAGGCCGGAAAAACTGTTTTTT. It codes for CAWSVARPEKLFF.

This clonotype was seen at least ten times. The chain has TRBV28 and TRBJ1-2; 10 bases fit TRBD1. V shed 6 bases, J shed 0 bases, and the junction held 7 bases outside the gene matches. The CDR3 runs to 16 residues. The germline V gene has CDR1 MDHEN and CDR2 SYDVKM. The CDR3 loop reads CASSLTGGAANYGYTF. The CDR3, as DNA: TGTGCCAGCAGCCTGACAGGGGGCGCCGCTAACTATGGCTACACCTTC.

Ten or more counts support this clonotype. The V gene is TRBV20-1, the J gene TRBJ2-1; 10 bases fit TRBD2. The CDR3 totals 22 residues. Germline assignment: CDR1 DFQATT and CDR2 SNEGSKA (reference sequence). The V and J ends lost 1 base and 3 bases, in that order; junction bases with no gene match: 24. CDR3 nucleotides: TGCAGTGCTAGAGTCTACAAAACCCACACTAGCGGGATAGGCCGCCTCTACAATGAGCAGTTCTTC. Protein product: CSARVYKTHTSGIGRLYNEQFF.

In this sample, this clonotype turned up many times. V and J are TRBV11-2 and TRBJ2-1; 8 positions agree with TRBD2. The CDR3 is 16 residues long. V lost 5 bases to trimming and J lost 1 base; unmatched junction nucleotides: 7. CDR1 SGHAT and CDR2 FQNNGV come from the germline V gene. CDR3 sequence (DNA): TGTGCCAGCAGCGCCGGGGGGGCGGGGTCCTACAATGAGCAGTTCTTC. Its translation: CASSAGGAGSYNEQFF.

This clonotype came up many times. The chain recombines TRBV6-2 or TRBV6-3 with TRBJ2-7, with D possibly being TRBD2 (5 bases). This CDR3 is built from 14 residues. The ends were cut back, 10 bases at V and 1 base at J, with 17 bases in the middle. Germline assignment: CDR1 MNHEY and CDR2 SVGEGT. The CDR3 here is CATTRARESYEQYF. The CDR3 nucleotides read TGTGCCACAACGAGGGCCCGAGAATCCTACGAGCAGTACTTC.

The chain recombines TRBV6-2 or TRBV6-3 with TRBJ2-2; D may be TRBD1 or TRBD2 (5 bases each). V shed 5 bases and J shed 7 bases, with 11 bases lying between them. The CDR3 has 13 residues. The germline V gene encodes CDR1 MNHEY and CDR2 SVGEGT. The CDR3 here is CASSVWGNGELFF. DNA for the CDR3: TGTGCCAGCAGTGTTTGGGGGAACGGGGAGCTGTTTTTT.

This clonotype has ten or more counts. The chain joins TRBV18 to TRBJ1-2; perhaps TRBD1 as D (6 bases). Germline values: CDR1 KGHSH, CDR2 LQKENI. The V and J ends lost 4 bases and 4 bases respectively, with 13 bases between them. This CDR3 comprises 14 residues. The CDR3 bases are TGTGCCAGCTCACTGGACAGCCACGCCTATGGCTACACCTTC. Translation gives CASSLDSHAYGYTF.

This clonotype has a count of ten or more. The rearrangement links TRBV7-9 to TRBJ1-1, with D perhaps TRBD1 (6 bases). V was clipped by 4 bases and J by 4 bases, with 13 bases between them. Per the germline V gene, CDR1 is SEHNR and CDR2 is FQNEAQ (reference sequence). This CDR3 has 14 residues. The CDR3 region is CASSSQGFATEAFF. The CDR3 DNA follows: TGTGCCAGCAGCTCCCAGGGGTTCGCCACTGAAGCTTTCTTT.

This clonotype was observed many times. V is TRBV12-3 or TRBV12-4 and J is TRBJ2-7; tentatively, D is TRBD2 (5 bases). The CDR3 covers 12 residues. Trimming removed 6 bases at V and 0 bases at J, with 6 bases between. In DNA form, the CDR3 reads TGTGCCAGCAGCGGGAACTCCTACGAGCAGTACTTC. This encodes CASSGNSYEQYF.

There are many counts of this clonotype. This chain connects TRBV2 to TRBJ2-2; the match to TRBD2 covers 10 bases. V was clipped by 7 bases and J by 1 base; unmatched bases: 12. The germline gives CDR1 SNHLY, CDR2 FYNNEI. This CDR3 spans 18 amino acids. The CDR3 here is CASTVSPPSGRNTGELFF. The DNA of the CDR3 is TGTGCCAGCACAGTTTCCCCCCCTAGCGGGAGGAACACCGGGGAGCTGTTTTTT.

This clonotype was picked up a small number of times. J is TRBJ2-1 and V is TRBV18; D unclear. This CDR3 has 14 amino acids. Trimming left V 1 base short and J 6 bases short, with 10 bases between. Germline lookup yields CDR1 KGHSH and CDR2 LQKENI. This CDR3 reads CASSPQAKGNEQFF. In nucleotides, the CDR3 is TGTGCCAGCTCACCACAGGCTAAGGGCAATGAGCAGTTCTTC.

This clonotype was recorded once. The gene calls are TRBV30 and TRBJ2-4; D may be TRBD2 (5 bases). CDR1 and CDR2 from the germline V gene are GTSNPN and SVGIG (reference sequence). The V end was cut by 7 bases, the J end by 1 base, with 17 bases between. The CDR3 contains 15 residues. In DNA form, the CDR3 reads TGTGCCTCGGAAGTTTTGTCGGGGGCCAAAAACATTCAGTACTTC. Protein: CASEVLSGAKNIQYF.

This clonotype turned up a few times. The CDR3 nucleotides are TGTGCCAGCAGCTTTGGACAGGCGAGAGAGCAGTACTTC. Its protein is CASSFGQAREQYF. This chain uses TRBV5-8 with TRBJ2-7; 7 bases are shared with TRBD1. V dropped 2 bases and J dropped 7; count of bases not matched to a gene: 6. The length of the CDR3 is 13 residues. In germline, CDR1 is SGHTS, CDR2 YDEGEE.

Concerning this clonotype itself: Since a much larger clone is just one base distant, this may be a read error. The genes are TRBV7-8 and TRBJ2-7; the match to TRBD2 covers 15 bases. The CDR3 length is 15 residues. V lost 6 bases and J lost 2; bases outside the gene matches: 2. The germline V gene encodes CDR1 SGHVS and CDR2 FQNEAQ. The CDR3 sequence is CASSRTSGGAYEQYF. DNA for the CDR3: TGTGCCAGCAGTCGGACTAGCGGGGGGGCCTACGAGCAGTACTTC. The whole variable domain, filled in from reference TRBV7-8 and TRBJ2-7, reads GAGVSQSPRYKVAKRGQDVALRCDPISGHVSLFWYQQALGQGPEFLTYFQNEAQLDKSGLPSDRFFAERPEGSVSTLKIQRTQQEDSAVYLCASSRTSGGAYEQYFGPGTRLTVT.

Comment on this clonotype: No DNA is shown, since the ends of the CDR3 on it are uncertain; the CDR3 is the one TCRdb lists. This rearrangement joins TRBV6-2 or TRBV6-3 to TRBJ1-6. Per the germline V gene, CDR1 is MNHEY and CDR2 is SVGEGT. The CDR3 sequence runs 21 residues, both termini included. CDR3 region: CASSFYICSASPGVNNSPLHF.

This clonotype was observed many times. V is TRBV10-3 and J is TRBJ2-7; 15 bases agree with TRBD2. Germline loops: CDR1 ENHRY, CDR2 SYGVKD. J was trimmed by 2 bases and V by 6 bases; bases with no gene match: 5. The CDR3 loop spans 16 amino acids. The CDR3 here is CAIRNGTSGGTYEQYF. The DNA of the CDR3 is TGTGCCATCAGAAACGGGACTAGCGGGGGGACCTACGAGCAGTACTTC.

This clonotype was picked up many times. This chain connects TRBV6-4 to TRBJ2-7; the D gene is possibly TRBD2 (6 bases). Per the germline V gene, CDR1 is MRHNA and CDR2 is SNTAGT. Trimming took off 5 bases at V and 3 bases at J, with 26 bases between the two ends. CDR3 length: 18 residues. DNA for the CDR3: TGTGCCAGCAGTACGGGACTCCAAATCTTCACCACAAACTACGAGCAGTACTTC. Translation gives CASSTGLQIFTTNYEQYF.

This clonotype was seen a handful of times. The genes are TRBV6-5 and TRBJ1-4, with 9 bases aligning to TRBD1. V lost 5 bases and J lost 8; bases outside the gene matches: 9. This CDR3 is built from 15 residues. The germline gives CDR1 MNHEY, CDR2 SVGAGI. CDR3 coding DNA: TGTGCCAGCAGTCCGCATCGACAGGGGGAGGAAAAACTGTTTTTT. Protein product: CASSPHRQGEEKLFF.

This clonotype was observed many times. V gene TRBV3-1 combines with J gene TRBJ1-2, with TRBD1 as a possible D gene (5 bases). CDR1 is LGHDT and CDR2 is YNNKEL in the germline V gene (reference sequence). Trimming took 6 bases from V and 4 from J, leaving 15 bases between them. This CDR3 has 14 residues. CDR3 residues: CASSPAGESYGYTF. CDR3 nucleotides: TGTGCCAGCAGTCCCGCGGGGGAGTCCTATGGCTACACCTTC.

On this clonotype: A far larger clone is just one base off, so this is likely a read error. The genes are TRBV28 and TRBJ2-1; the D is unclear. V lost 5 bases and J lost 10, with 12 bases in between. This CDR3 has 12 residues. The germline V gene has CDR1 MDHEN and CDR2 SYDVKM. CDR3: CASSTVNYEQFF. Written as DNA, the CDR3 is TGTGCCAGCAGTACCGTAAACTACGAGCAGTTCTTC.